This T cell receptor beta chain came from a study of blood T cell repertoires in COVID-19. Authors' data handling: The authors estimated nucleated cell counts from reference gene primer amplification. Repertoires were generated with immunoSEQ multiplex PCR, while TCRdb's copy carries only in-frame clones and drops some. V and J calls and clone size are as listed in that table; D and trimming were resolved from the DNA. The table has around 180,000 clones, around 81% seen once. Recruited during active infection, patients (from Seattle) were subsequently followed longitudinally. CDR1 LNHNV and CDR2 YYDKDF come from the germline V gene (reference sequence). V lost 0 bases to trimming and J lost 8 bases; unmatched junction nucleotides: 4. CDR3 length: 16 amino acids.

Sequenced material: peripheral blood. This chain links TRBV15 with TRBJ2-1; TRBD2 matches 13 bases. This receptor was taken from a woman older than 75 with COVID-19, enrolled during active disease. Here the CDR3 DNA reads TGTGCCACCAGCAGAGACCGGACTAGCGGGAGCTATGAGCAGTTCTTC. Protein product: CATSRDRTSGSYEQFF.